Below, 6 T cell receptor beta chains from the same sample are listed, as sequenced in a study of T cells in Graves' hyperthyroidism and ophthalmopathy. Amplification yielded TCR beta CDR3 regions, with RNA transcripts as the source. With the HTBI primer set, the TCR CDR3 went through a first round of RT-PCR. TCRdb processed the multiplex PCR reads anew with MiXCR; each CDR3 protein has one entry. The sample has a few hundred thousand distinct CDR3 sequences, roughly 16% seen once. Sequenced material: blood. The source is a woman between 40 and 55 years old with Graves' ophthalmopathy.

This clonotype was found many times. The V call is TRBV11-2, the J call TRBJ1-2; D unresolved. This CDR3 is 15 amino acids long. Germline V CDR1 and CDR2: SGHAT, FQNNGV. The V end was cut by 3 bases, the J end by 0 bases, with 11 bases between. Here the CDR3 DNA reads TGTGCCAGCAGCTTGAGTCAAGGGACTAACTATGGCTACACCTTC. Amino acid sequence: CASSLSQGTNYGYTF.

The CDR3 bases are TGTGCCAGCAGCTTGGATTGGCCTCAGGCCCACACTGAAGCTTTCTTT. Translated: CASSLDWPQAHTEAFF. The rearrangement joins TRBV5-5 to TRBJ1-1; D is unclear. Trimming removed 0 bases at V and 3 bases at J, with 15 bases between. CDR3 size: 16 residues. Germline-derived CDR1 and CDR2 are SGHKS and YYEKEE (reference sequence).

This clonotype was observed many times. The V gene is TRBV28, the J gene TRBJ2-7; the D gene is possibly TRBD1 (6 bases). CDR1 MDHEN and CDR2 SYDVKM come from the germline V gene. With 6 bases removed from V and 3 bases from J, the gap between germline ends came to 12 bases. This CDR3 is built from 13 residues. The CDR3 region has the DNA TGTGCCAGCAGAAAACAGGGTGACTACGAGCAGTACTTC. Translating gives CASRKQGDYEQYF.

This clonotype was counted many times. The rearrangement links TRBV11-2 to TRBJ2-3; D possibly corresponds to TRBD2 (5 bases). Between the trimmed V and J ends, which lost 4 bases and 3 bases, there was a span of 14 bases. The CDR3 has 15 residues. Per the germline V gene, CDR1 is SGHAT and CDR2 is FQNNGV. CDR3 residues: CASSSHEEATDTQYF. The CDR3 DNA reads TGTGCCAGCAGCTCGCACGAGGAGGCAACAGATACGCAGTATTTT.

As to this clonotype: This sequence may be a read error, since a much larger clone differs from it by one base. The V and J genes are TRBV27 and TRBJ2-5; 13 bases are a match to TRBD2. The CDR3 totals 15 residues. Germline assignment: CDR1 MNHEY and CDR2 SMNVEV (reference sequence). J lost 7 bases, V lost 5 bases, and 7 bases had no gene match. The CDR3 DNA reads TGTGCCAGCAGTCCCTGGACTAGCGGGAGTAGGACCCAGTACTTC. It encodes CASSPWTSGSRTQYF.

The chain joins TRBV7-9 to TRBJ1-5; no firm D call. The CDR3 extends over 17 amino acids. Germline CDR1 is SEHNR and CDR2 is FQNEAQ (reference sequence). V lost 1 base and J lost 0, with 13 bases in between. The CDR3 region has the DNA TGTGCCAGCAGCTTAGGCGTGGCGGATGATAGCAATCAGCCCCAGCATTTT. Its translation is CASSLGVADDSNQPQHF.